This T cell receptor beta chain was sequenced during a study of T cells after somatic rescue of genetic block. Method: immunoSEQ multiplex PCR; TCRdb's copy keeps in-frame clones and lacks some. Here the sample spans approximately 78,000 clones, roughly 93% being singletons. The CDR3 runs to 16 residues. The V and J ends lost 5 bases and 3 bases respectively, with 20 bases between them. Germline CDR1 and CDR2: SGHVS and FQNEAQ. The source is a man aged 25 to 40. Sequencing input: peripheral blood mononuclear cells (PBMCs). The genes are TRBV7-8 and TRBJ2-7; TRBD1 might be the D (7 bases). CDR3 sequence: CASSGERGTAYYEQYF. The CDR3, as DNA: TGTGCCAGCAGCGGTGAACGGGGGACAGCGTACTACGAGCAGTACTTC. Combining the CDR3 with reference TRBV7-8 and TRBJ2-7 gives the whole variable domain GAGVSQSPRYKVAKRGQDVALRCDPISGHVSLFWYQQALGQGPEFLTYFQNEAQLDKSGLPSDRFFAERPEGSVSTLKIQRTQQEDSAVYLCASSGERGTAYYEQYFGPGTRLTVT.